The clone carrying this T cell receptor (beta chain) showed up many times. Its antigen is not known. The sample comes from a study of regulatory T cells in long-lasting Graves disease. Whole-study results and caveats: Gene preferences differed: TRBV28, TRBJ1-2, TRBJ2-5 in persistent cases. Sharing of public clonotypes was greater in persistent patients (2,741) than in new patients (around 1,000).

CDR1 and CDR2 (germline): SGHTA, FQGTGA. J gave up 4 bases and V 4 bases, and 10 bases lay outside the gene matches. The CDR3 spans 16 residues. The time point denotes: newly diagnosed GD, antithyroid drugs for less than 3 months. The TCR library was made from RNA extracted from PBMCs. Building the TCR beta libraries relied on iRepertoire HTBI primers, and CDR3 regions underwent Arm-PCR. TCRdb redid the calling of the multiplex PCR reads with MiXCR, one entry per CDR3 protein. The sample includes 300,000 to 450,000 distinct CDR3 sequences, less than 20% of them seen just once. The chain is built from TRBV7-3 and TRBJ2-1; 7 bases line up with TRBD2. The sample consisted of peripheral blood mononuclear cells (PBMCs), taken at new diagnosis, from a patient treated with antithyroid drugs. This clonotype was obtained from a female donor with Graves disease. CDR3 protein: CASSSQPGLRYNEQFF. CDR3 sequence (DNA): TGTGCCAGCAGCTCCCAACCGGGACTACGATACAATGAGCAGTTCTTC.